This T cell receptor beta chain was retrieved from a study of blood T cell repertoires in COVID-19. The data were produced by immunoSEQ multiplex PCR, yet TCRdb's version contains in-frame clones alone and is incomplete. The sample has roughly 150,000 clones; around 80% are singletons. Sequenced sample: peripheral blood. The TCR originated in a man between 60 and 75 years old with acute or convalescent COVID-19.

CDR3 amino acids: CSAEVYDTQYF. For the CDR3, the DNA is TGCAGTGCTGAGGTCTATGATACGCAGTATTTT. The chain recombines TRBV20-1 with TRBJ2-3; no clear D gene. The CDR3 is 11 residues long. The germline V gene encodes CDR1 DFQATT and CDR2 SNEGSKA (reference sequence). Trimming removed 5 bases at V and 6 bases at J, with 9 bases between.